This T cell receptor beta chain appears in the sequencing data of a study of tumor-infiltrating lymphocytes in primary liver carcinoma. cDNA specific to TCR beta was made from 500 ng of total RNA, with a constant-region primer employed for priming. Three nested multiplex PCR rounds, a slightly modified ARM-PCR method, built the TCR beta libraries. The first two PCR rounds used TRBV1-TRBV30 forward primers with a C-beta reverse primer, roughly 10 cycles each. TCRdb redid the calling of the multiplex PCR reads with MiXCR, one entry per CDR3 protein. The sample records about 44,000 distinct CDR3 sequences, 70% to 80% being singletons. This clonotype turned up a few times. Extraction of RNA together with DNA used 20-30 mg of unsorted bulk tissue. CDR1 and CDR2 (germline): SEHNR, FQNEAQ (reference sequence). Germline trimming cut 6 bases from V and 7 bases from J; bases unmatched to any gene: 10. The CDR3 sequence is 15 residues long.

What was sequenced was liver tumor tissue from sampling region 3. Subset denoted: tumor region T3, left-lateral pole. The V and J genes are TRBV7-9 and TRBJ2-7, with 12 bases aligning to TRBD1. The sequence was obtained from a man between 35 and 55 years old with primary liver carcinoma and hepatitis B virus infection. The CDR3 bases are TGTGCCAGCAGACCACCGGGACAGGGGGCGGGTGAGCAGTACTTC. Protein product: CASRPPGQGAGEQYF.